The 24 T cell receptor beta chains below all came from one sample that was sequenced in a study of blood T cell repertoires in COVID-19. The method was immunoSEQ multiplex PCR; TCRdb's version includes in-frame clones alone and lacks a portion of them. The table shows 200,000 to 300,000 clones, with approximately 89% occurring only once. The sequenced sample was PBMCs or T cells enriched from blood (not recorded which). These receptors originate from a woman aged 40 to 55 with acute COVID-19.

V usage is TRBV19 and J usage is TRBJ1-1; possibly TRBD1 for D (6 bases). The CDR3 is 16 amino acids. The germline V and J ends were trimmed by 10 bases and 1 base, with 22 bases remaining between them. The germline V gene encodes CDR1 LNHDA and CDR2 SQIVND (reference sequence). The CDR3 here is CATHLGTGNQNTEAFF. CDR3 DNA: TGTGCCACCCACTTGGGTACAGGGAACCAGAACACTGAAGCTTTCTTT.

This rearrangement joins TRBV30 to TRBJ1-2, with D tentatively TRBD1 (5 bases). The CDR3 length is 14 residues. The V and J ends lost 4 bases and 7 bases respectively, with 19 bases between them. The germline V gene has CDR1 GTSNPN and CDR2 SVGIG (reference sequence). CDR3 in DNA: TGTGCCTGGACAGGTCGTGGGGCAGGCTCTGGCTACACCTTC. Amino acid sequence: CAWTGRGAGSGYTF.

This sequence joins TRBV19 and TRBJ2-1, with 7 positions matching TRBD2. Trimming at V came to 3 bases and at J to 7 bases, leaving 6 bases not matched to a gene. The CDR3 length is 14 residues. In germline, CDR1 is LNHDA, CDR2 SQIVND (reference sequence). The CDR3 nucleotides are TGTGCCAGTAGTATCCCCGGGGGGTTAAATGAGCAGTTCTTC. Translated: CASSIPGGLNEQFF.

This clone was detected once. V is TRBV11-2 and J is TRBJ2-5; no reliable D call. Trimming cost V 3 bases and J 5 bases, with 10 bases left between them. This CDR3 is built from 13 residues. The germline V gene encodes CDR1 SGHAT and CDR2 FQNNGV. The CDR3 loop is CASSFLGTETQYF. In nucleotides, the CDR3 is TGTGCCAGCAGCTTTCTAGGAACGGAGACCCAGTACTTC.

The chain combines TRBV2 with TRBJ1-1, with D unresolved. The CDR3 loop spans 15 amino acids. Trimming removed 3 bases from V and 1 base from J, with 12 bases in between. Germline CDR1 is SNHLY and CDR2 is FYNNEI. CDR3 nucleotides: TGTGCCAGCAGTGACCCGAGGGCACCGAACACTGAAGCTTTCTTT. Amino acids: CASSDPRAPNTEAFF. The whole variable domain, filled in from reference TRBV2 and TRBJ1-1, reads EPEVTQTPSHQVTQMGQEVILRCVPISNHLYFYWYRQILGQKVEFLVSFYNNEISEKSEIFDDQFSVERPDGSNFTLKIRSTKLEDSAMYFCASSDPRAPNTEAFFGQGTRLTVV.

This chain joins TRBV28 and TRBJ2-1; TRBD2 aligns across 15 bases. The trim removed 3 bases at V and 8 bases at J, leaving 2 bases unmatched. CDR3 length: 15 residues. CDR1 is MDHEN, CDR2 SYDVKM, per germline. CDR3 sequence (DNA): TGTGCCAGCAGTTTCGGGACTAGCGGGAGGTATGAGCAGTTCTTC. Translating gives CASSFGTSGRYEQFF.

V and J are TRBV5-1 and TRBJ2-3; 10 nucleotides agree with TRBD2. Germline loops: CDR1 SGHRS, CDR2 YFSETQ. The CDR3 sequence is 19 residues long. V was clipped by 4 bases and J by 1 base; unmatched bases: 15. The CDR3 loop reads CASSLRTSGLQGGTDTQYF. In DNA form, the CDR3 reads TGCGCCAGCAGCCTTCGGACTAGCGGTCTCCAAGGGGGCACAGATACGCAGTATTTT.

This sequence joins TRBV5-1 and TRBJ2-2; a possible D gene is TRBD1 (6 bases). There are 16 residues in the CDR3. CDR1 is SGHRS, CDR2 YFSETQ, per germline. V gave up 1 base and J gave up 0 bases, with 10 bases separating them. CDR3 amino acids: CASSLTGHPNTGELFF. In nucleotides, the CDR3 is TGCGCCAGCAGCTTGACAGGGCACCCGAACACCGGGGAGCTGTTTTTT.

Here the CDR3 DNA reads TGTGCCTGGAGTTCCCGGGACAGTGGTGGCTACACCTTC. Amino acid sequence: CAWSSRDSGGYTF. The chain joins TRBV30 to TRBJ1-2, with 7 bases matching TRBD1. V gave up 2 bases and J gave up 7 bases; unmatched junction bases: 7. This CDR3 has 13 residues. The germline V gene encodes CDR1 GTSNPN and CDR2 SVGIG (reference sequence).

CDR3 sequence reads: CASSLPLQGARNEQFF. The CDR3 nucleotides read TGCGCCAGCAGCTTGCCCTTACAGGGAGCGAGGAATGAGCAGTTCTTC. The chain links TRBV5-1 to TRBJ2-1; a possible D gene is TRBD1 (6 bases). This CDR3 is built from 16 residues. The V gene lost 1 base and the J gene lost 7 bases, with 18 bases spanning the gap. Germline V lookup: CDR1 SGHRS, CDR2 YFSETQ.

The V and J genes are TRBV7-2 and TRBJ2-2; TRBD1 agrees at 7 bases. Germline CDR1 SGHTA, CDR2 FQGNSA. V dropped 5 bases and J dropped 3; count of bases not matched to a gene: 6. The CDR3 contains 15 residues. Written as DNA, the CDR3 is TGTGCCAGCAGCCCTATACAGGGGTACACCGGGGAGCTGTTTTTT. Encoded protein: CASSPIQGYTGELFF.

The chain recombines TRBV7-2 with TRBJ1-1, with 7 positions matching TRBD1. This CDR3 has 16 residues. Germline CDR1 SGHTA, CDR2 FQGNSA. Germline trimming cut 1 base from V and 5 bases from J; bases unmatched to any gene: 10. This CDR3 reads CASSLGTQGKRTEAFF. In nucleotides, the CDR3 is TGTGCCAGCAGCTTAGGAACACAGGGGAAGAGGACTGAAGCTTTCTTT. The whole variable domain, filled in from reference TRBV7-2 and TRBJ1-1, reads GAGVSQSPSNKVTEKGKDVELRCDPISGHTALYWYRQSLGQGLEFLIYFQGNSAPDKSGLPSDRFSAERTGGSVSTLTIQRTQQEDSAVYLCASSLGTQGKRTEAFFGQGTRLTVV.

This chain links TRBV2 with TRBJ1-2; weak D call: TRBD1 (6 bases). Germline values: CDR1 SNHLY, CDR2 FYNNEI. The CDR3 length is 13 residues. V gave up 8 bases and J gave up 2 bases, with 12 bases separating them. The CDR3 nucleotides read TGTGCCAGCTCCGGGACACTCAACTATGGCTACACCTTC. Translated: CASSGTLNYGYTF. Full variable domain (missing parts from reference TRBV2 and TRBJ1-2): EPEVTQTPSHQVTQMGQEVILRCVPISNHLYFYWYRQILGQKVEFLVSFYNNEISEKSEIFDDQFSVERPDGSNFTLKIRSTKLEDSAMYFCASSGTLNYGYTFGSGTRLTVV.

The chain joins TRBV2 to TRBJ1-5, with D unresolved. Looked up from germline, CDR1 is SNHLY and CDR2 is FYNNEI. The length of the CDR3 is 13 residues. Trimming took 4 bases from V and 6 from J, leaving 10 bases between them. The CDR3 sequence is CASSAGPRQPQHF. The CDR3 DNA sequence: TGTGCCAGCAGTGCAGGCCCCCGTCAGCCCCAGCATTTT.

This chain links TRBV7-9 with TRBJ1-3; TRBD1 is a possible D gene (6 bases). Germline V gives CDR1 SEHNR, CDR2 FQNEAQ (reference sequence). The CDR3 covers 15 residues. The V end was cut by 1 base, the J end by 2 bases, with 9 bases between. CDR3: CASSLVRGAGNTIYF. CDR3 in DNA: TGTGCCAGCAGCTTAGTCAGGGGCGCTGGAAACACCATATATTTT.

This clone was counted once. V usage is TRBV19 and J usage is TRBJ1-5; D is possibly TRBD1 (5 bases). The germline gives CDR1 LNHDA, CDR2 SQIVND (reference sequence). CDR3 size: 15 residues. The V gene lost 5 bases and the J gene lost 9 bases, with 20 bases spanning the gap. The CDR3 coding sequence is TGTGCCAGTAGTGATACTGGGGGAGGGTCGCGGCCCCAGCATTTT. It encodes CASSDTGGGSRPQHF.

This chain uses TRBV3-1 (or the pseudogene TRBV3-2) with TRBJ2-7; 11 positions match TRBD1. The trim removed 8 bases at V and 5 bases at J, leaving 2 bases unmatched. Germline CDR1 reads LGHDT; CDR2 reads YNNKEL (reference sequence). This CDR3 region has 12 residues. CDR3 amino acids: CASGQGANEQYF. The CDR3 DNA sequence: TGTGCCAGCGGACAGGGGGCCAACGAGCAGTACTTC.

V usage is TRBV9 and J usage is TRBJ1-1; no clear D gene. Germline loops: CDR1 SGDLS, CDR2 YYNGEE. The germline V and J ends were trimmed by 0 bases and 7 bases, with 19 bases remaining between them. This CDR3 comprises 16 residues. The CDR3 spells CASSVGSAGKFGEAFF. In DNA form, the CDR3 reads TGTGCCAGCAGCGTAGGTTCTGCGGGGAAGTTTGGTGAAGCTTTCTTT. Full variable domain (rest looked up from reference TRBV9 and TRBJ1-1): DSGVTQTPKHLITATGQRVTLRCSPRSGDLSVYWYQQSLDQGLQFLIQYYNGEERAKGNILERFSAQQFPDLHSELNLSSLELGDSALYFCASSVGSAGKFGEAFFGQGTRLTVV.

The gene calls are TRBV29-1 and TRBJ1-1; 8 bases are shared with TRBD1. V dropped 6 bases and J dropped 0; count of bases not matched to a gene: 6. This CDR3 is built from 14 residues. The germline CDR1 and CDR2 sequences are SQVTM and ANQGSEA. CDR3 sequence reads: CSVTGTGVNTEAFF. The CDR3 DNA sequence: TGCAGCGTCACGGGGACAGGAGTGAACACTGAAGCTTTCTTT.

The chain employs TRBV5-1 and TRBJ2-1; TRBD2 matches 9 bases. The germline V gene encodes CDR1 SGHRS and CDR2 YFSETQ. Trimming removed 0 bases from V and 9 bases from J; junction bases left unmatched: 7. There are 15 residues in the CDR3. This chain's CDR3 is CASSLAGGGAFEQFF. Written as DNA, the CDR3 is TGCGCCAGCAGCTTGGCCGGCGGGGGGGCCTTTGAGCAGTTCTTC.

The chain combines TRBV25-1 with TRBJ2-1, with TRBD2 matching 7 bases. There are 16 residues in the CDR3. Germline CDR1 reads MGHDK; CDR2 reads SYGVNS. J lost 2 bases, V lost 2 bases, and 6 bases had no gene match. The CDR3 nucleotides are TGTGCCAGCAGTGAACCTAGCGGAGGGGCCTACAATGAGCAGTTCTTC. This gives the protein CASSEPSGGAYNEQFF.

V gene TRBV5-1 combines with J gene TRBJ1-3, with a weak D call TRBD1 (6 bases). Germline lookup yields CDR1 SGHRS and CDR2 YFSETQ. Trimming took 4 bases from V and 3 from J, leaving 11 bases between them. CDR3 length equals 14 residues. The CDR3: CASSPTGGGNTIYF. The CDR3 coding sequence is TGCGCCAGCAGCCCGACAGGAGGTGGAAACACCATATATTTT.

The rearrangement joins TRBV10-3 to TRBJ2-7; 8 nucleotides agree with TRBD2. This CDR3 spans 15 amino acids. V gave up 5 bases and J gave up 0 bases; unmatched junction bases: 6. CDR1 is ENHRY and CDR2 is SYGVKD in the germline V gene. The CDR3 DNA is TGTGCCATCAGTACCGGGGGGGCTCGCTCCTACGAGCAGTACTTC. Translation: CAISTGGARSYEQYF.

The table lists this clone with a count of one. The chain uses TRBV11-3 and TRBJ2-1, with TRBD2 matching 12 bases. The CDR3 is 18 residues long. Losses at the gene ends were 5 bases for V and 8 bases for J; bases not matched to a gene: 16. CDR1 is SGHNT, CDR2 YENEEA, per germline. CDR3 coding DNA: TGTGCCAGCAGCCGACGAAGGGGCCTAGCGGGAGGGAAGTATGAGCAGTTCTTC. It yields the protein CASSRRRGLAGGKYEQFF.